Shown below are 18 T cell receptor beta chains from a single sample sequenced in a study of shared clonotypes between healthy human individuals. Measured with immunoSEQ multiplex PCR; TCRdb has only the in-frame clones, and not every one. The table shows 190,000 or so clones, with around 63% occurring only once. Sequenced material: memory CD4+ T cells sorted from blood. Subset of the sample: CD45RA-negative fraction. These receptors were taken from a man younger than 45 in good health.

The chain employs TRBV4-3 and TRBJ2-3; 10 bases agree with TRBD2. V was clipped by 3 bases and J by 0 bases; unmatched bases: 6. Germline loops: CDR1 LGHNA, CDR2 YSLEER. This CDR3 is 17 amino acids long. The CDR3 sequence is CASSQGLASFSTDTQYF. The CDR3, as DNA: TGCGCCAGCAGCCAGGGACTAGCGTCCTTTAGCACAGATACGCAGTATTTT.

J is TRBJ2-7 and V is TRBV9, with 9 positions matching TRBD1. In germline, CDR1 is SGDLS, CDR2 YYNGEE. The CDR3 contains 14 residues. Germline trimming cut 4 bases from V and 4 bases from J; bases unmatched to any gene: 6. Here the CDR3 reads CASSPGQGGYEQYF. As DNA, the CDR3 is TGTGCCAGCAGCCCGGGACAGGGCGGATACGAGCAGTACTTC.

CDR3 nucleotide sequence: TGTGCCAGCAGCTTAGGCTACGGGAGGTCCTCCGTCCACGAGCAGTACTTC. Translation: CASSLGYGRSSVHEQYF. This rearrangement joins TRBV7-2 to TRBJ2-7; 7 positions match TRBD2. CDR3 length equals 17 residues. Germline-derived CDR1 and CDR2 are SGHTA and FQGNSA. V gave up 1 base and J gave up 5 bases; unmatched junction bases: 14.

This clone has a handful of counts. The rearrangement joins TRBV5-1 to TRBJ2-7, with D unresolved. V lost 6 bases and J 2 bases, leaving 15 bases between the germline ends. Germline lookup yields CDR1 SGHRS and CDR2 YFSETQ. This CDR3 has 14 residues. The DNA for the CDR3 is TGCGCCAGCAAATTCGATGTCAATCCCTACGAGCAGTACTTC. As protein: CASKFDVNPYEQYF.

The V call is TRBV4-1, the J call TRBJ2-7; maybe TRBD1 (5 bases). The germline CDR1 and CDR2 sequences are MGHRA and YSYEKL. This CDR3 spans 16 amino acids. Trimming took 0 bases from V and 4 from J, leaving 16 bases between them. The CDR3, as DNA: TGCGCCAGCAGCCAAGATAACGGGCAGGGATATTACGAGCAGTACTTC. Translating gives CASSQDNGQGYYEQYF.

The V gene is TRBV2, the J gene TRBJ2-1; the D is unclear. Germline V lookup: CDR1 SNHLY, CDR2 FYNNEI. The CDR3 loop spans 13 amino acids. V was pared by 2 bases and J by 0 bases, with 2 bases between. CDR3 amino acids: CASSENSYNEQFF. The CDR3 DNA reads as TGTGCCAGCAGTGAAAACTCCTACAATGAGCAGTTCTTC.

This rearrangement joins TRBV6-1 to TRBJ2-7; the match to TRBD2 covers 8 bases. CDR1 and CDR2 (germline): MNHNS, SASEGT. J lost 3 bases, V lost 1 base, and 20 bases had no gene match. This CDR3 is built from 20 residues. This CDR3 reads CASSEGLSGSFIRLFYEQYF. The CDR3 DNA is TGTGCCAGCAGTGAAGGTTTAAGCGGGAGTTTCATAAGACTGTTCTACGAGCAGTACTTC.

This clone was recorded a few times. The chain links TRBV28 to TRBJ1-1, with D uncertain. Deletions cut 6 bases from V and 11 bases from J, with 16 bases between. The CDR3 is 12 amino acids. CDR1 is MDHEN and CDR2 is SYDVKM in the germline V gene. The CDR3 protein is CASSVGKSRAFF. As DNA, the CDR3 is TGTGCCAGCAGCGTCGGGAAGAGCAGGGCTTTCTTT.

This CDR3 is CSVVLPPTVQYF. CDR3 sequence (DNA): TGCAGCGTTGTCCTCCCCCCGACAGTACAGTACTTC. The rearrangement joins TRBV29-1 to TRBJ2-7, with a tentative D call TRBD1 (5 bases). Germline loops: CDR1 SQVTM, CDR2 ANQGSEA. The CDR3 is 12 amino acids. V was clipped by 4 bases and J by 10 bases, with 17 bases between them.

The chain combines TRBV23-1 with TRBJ2-1; TRBD1 or TRBD2 may be the D gene (5 bases each). TRBV23-1 is placed among ORFs of uncertain function. Trimming pared 6 bases from V and 5 bases from J, leaving 17 bases between. CDR3 length: 15 residues. CDR3 sequence reads: CASSPCRDLHNEQFF. As DNA, the CDR3 is TGCGCCAGCAGCCCCTGTCGGGACCTTCACAATGAGCAGTTCTTC.

The V call is TRBV28, the J call TRBJ2-3; TRBD1 agrees at 9 bases. After removal of 6 bases from V and 2 bases from J, the junction contained 0 bases not matched to a gene. Germline CDR1 MDHEN, CDR2 SYDVKM. This CDR3 is built from 13 residues. CDR3 region: CASRQGATDTQYF. As DNA, the CDR3 is TGTGCCAGCAGACAGGGGGCCACAGATACGCAGTATTTT.

The chain employs TRBV10-3 and TRBJ1-1; D is unresolved. The CDR3 runs to 15 residues. Trimming took off 8 bases at V and 0 bases at J, with 16 bases between the two ends. Germline V gives CDR1 ENHRY, CDR2 SYGVKD. The CDR3 region is CAIRSQDGLNTEAFF. In DNA, the CDR3 is TGTGCCATCCGATCTCAGGACGGTTTGAACACTGAAGCTTTCTTT.

DNA of the CDR3: TGTGCCAGCAGCTTAGAACGGGCGCGCACTGAAGCTTTCTTT. Amino acid sequence: CASSLERARTEAFF. The chain recombines TRBV7-9 with TRBJ1-1; no firm D call. With 1 base removed from V and 4 bases from J, the gap between germline ends came to 10 bases. The CDR3 is 14 residues long. Per the germline V gene, CDR1 is SEHNR and CDR2 is FQNEAQ (reference sequence).

This chain connects TRBV6-5 to TRBJ1-3; possibly TRBD1 for D (5 bases). Trimming shortened V by 5 bases and J by 0 bases, and 11 bases separated the two germline ends. The CDR3 runs to 15 residues. Germline V lookup: CDR1 MNHEY, CDR2 SVGAGI. The CDR3 DNA reads as TGTGCCAGCAGTCCGACAGTCCACTCTGGAAACACCATATATTTT. Its protein is CASSPTVHSGNTIYF.

The CDR3 here is CASSQAGTGGLAGVPGANVLTF. The CDR3 DNA follows: TGCGCCAGCAGCCAGGCCGGGACAGGGGGACTCGCGGGAGTACCGGGGGCCAACGTCCTGACTTTC. The rearrangement uses TRBV4-1 and TRBJ2-6, with 11 bases lining up with TRBD1. J gave up 4 bases and V 3 bases, and 20 bases lay outside the gene matches. Germline CDR1 and CDR2: MGHRA and YSYEKL. The CDR3 runs to 22 residues.

The rearrangement links TRBV4-3 to TRBJ1-5; perhaps TRBD1 as D (5 bases). The CDR3 loop spans 16 amino acids. Between the trimmed V and J ends, which lost 0 bases and 1 base, there was a span of 10 bases. The germline V gene encodes CDR1 LGHNA and CDR2 YSLEER. Here the CDR3 reads CASSQDRDGSNQPQHF. DNA for the CDR3: TGCGCCAGCAGCCAAGACAGGGATGGCAGCAATCAGCCCCAGCATTTT.

This sequence joins TRBV2 and TRBJ2-4; 7 bases line up with TRBD1. The CDR3 has 16 residues. The junction had 8 bases not matched to a gene; V was cut back by 6 bases and J by 0 bases. Germline V gene lookup returns CDR1 SNHLY and CDR2 FYNNEI. The CDR3 bases are TGTGCCAGCAGGGAGACAGGGATTTTAGCCAAAAACATTCAGTACTTC. This codes for CASRETGILAKNIQYF.

The chain is built from TRBV11-2 and TRBJ2-3; 8 bases align to TRBD2. The length of the CDR3 is 15 residues. Trimming removed 3 bases from V and 5 bases from J; junction bases left unmatched: 7. Germline V lookup: CDR1 SGHAT, CDR2 FQNNGV. The chain's CDR3 is CASSFSGIGLDTQYF. The CDR3 DNA is TGTGCCAGCAGCTTTAGCGGGATCGGTTTAGATACGCAGTATTTT.